This T cell receptor beta chain is drawn from a study of T cell responses to AZD1222 COVID-19 vaccine. Study overall: The study pooled second doses at about 4 or about 12 weeks.

TCRdb's table, derived via immunoSEQ multiplex PCR, lists solely in-frame clones and lacks some. The table lists 110,000 to 150,000 clones, around nine tenths of them singletons. Germline CDR1 MNHNY, CDR2 SVGAGI (reference sequence). The CDR3 extends over 15 amino acids. Trimming removed 2 bases from V and 1 base from J, with 11 bases in between. The TCR sequence derives from an adult in good health. Sequenced material: peripheral blood, taken on day 0 of AZD1222 vaccination. This sequence joins TRBV6-6 and TRBJ2-5; TRBD1 is a possible D gene (5 bases). The CDR3 nucleotides read TGTGCCAGCAGTTACGGGGCCCCGGGCCAAGAGACCCAGTACTTC. Protein: CASSYGAPGQETQYF.